A single sample gave rise to the 8 T cell receptor beta chains below, sequenced in a study of blood T cell repertoires in COVID-19. Data came from immunoSEQ multiplex PCR; TCRdb stores just in-frame clones and leaves some out. The top ten clones hold around 8% of a sample with fewer than 200,000 clones, around 84% of them seen once. The sequenced sample was peripheral blood. All receptors derive from a woman aged 60-70 years with COVID-19, enrolled during active disease.

The chain uses TRBV6-6 and TRBJ1-1; 8 bases are a match to TRBD1. The V gene end was trimmed by 4 bases and the J gene end by 10 bases; junction bases not matched to a gene: 14. Germline V gives CDR1 MNHNY, CDR2 SVGAGI (reference sequence). The CDR3 runs 15 residues. CDR3 protein: CASSSSVGAGGVAFF. The CDR3 nucleotides read TGTGCCAGCAGTTCCTCGGTTGGGGCAGGGGGCGTAGCTTTCTTT.

The chain is built from TRBV5-1 and TRBJ2-5; D possibly corresponds to TRBD2 (5 bases). V was pared by 3 bases and J by 3 bases, with 12 bases between. Germline V gene data show CDR1 as SGHRS and CDR2 as YFSETQ. The CDR3 loop spans 14 amino acids. As DNA, the CDR3 is TGCGCCAGCAGCTCCTGGACGGGGAAAGAGACCCAGTACTTC. This encodes CASSSWTGKETQYF.

This chain joins TRBV19 and TRBJ1-4, with 8 nucleotides matching TRBD1. This CDR3 is built from 15 residues. The V gene end was trimmed by 4 bases and the J gene end by 5 bases; junction bases not matched to a gene: 6. Germline V gene data show CDR1 as LNHDA and CDR2 as SQIVND (reference sequence). The CDR3 bases are TGTGCCAGTAGTAGGGGACAGGTGGGGAATGAAAAACTGTTTTTT. Translated: CASSRGQVGNEKLFF.

This chain uses TRBV19 with TRBJ1-3; D remains ambiguous. V was pared by 7 bases and J by 7 bases, with 14 bases between. The CDR3 has 13 residues. Germline CDR1 is LNHDA and CDR2 is SQIVND (reference sequence). CDR3 protein: CASTPGGENTIYF. CDR3 nucleotides: TGTGCCAGTACCCCCGGCGGCGAGAACACCATATATTTT. The whole variable domain, filled in from reference TRBV19 and TRBJ1-3, reads DGGITQSPKYLFRKEGQNVTLSCEQNLNHDAMYWYRQDPGQGLRLIYYSQIVNDFQKGDIAEGYSVSREKKESFPLTVTSAQKNPTAFYLCASTPGGENTIYFGEGSWLTVV.

The chain employs TRBV2 and TRBJ2-1; 12 bases match TRBD2. The CDR3 runs to 13 residues. V was clipped by 5 bases and J by 9 bases; unmatched bases: 2. Per germline, CDR1 SNHLY and CDR2 FYNNEI. CDR3 protein: CASSRTSGIEQFF. DNA of the CDR3: TGTGCCAGCAGTAGGACTAGCGGGATTGAGCAGTTCTTC.

The chain joins TRBV11-1 to TRBJ1-4; TRBD1 aligns across 8 bases. CDR1 is SGHAT and CDR2 is FQDESV in the germline V gene (reference sequence). The length of the CDR3 is 15 residues. J gave up 7 bases and V 5 bases, and 9 bases lay outside the gene matches. The CDR3 sequence is CASSLDTGGIEKLFF. The CDR3 DNA sequence: TGTGCCAGCAGCCTCGACACAGGGGGTATTGAAAAACTGTTTTTT.

CDR3 in amino acids: CASSAVRGPHGYTF. CDR3 nucleotides: TGTGCCAGCAGTGCTGTCAGGGGGCCTCATGGCTACACCTTC. The V and J genes are TRBV2 and TRBJ1-2; 8 bases map to TRBD1. The CDR3 is 14 residues long. V trimming: 4 bases; J trimming: 6 bases; junction bases outside the gene matches: 7. Germline loops: CDR1 SNHLY, CDR2 FYNNEI.

The chain combines TRBV19 with TRBJ2-2; the match to TRBD2 covers 8 bases. Germline V gene lookup returns CDR1 LNHDA and CDR2 SQIVND (reference sequence). The V and J ends lost 7 bases and 7 bases, in that order; junction bases with no gene match: 5. The CDR3 consists of 13 residues. Here the CDR3 DNA reads TGTGCCAGTACGGGAGGGGAAGACGGGGAGCTGTTTTTT. This gives the protein CASTGGEDGELFF.